These 32 T cell receptor beta chains came from one sample sequenced in a study of OX40 agonist ivuxolimab in advanced cancers. Clones were read by immunoSEQ multiplex PCR, and TCRdb kept only the in-frame ones, dropping some. The table has around 80,000 clones, roughly 90% seen once. Specimen: CD4+ or CD8+ T cells sorted from blood, collected in a trial of the OX40 agonist ivuxolimab. The receptors were sampled from an adult with an advanced solid tumor such as melanoma, head and neck, liver or kidney cancer.

The chain couples TRBV29-1 to TRBJ2-3; TRBD1 aligns across 8 bases. V lost 8 bases to trimming and J lost 4 bases; unmatched junction nucleotides: 5. The CDR3 covers 12 residues. CDR1 is SQVTM, CDR2 ANQGSEA, per germline. This CDR3 is CSLGQEADTQYF. CDR3 DNA sequence: TGCAGCTTGGGACAGGAGGCAGATACGCAGTATTTT.

Here the CDR3 DNA reads TGTGCCAGCAGTCGACAGCCTAACACTGAAGCTTTCTTT. Amino acids: CASSRQPNTEAFF. V and J are TRBV2 and TRBJ1-1; D is perhaps TRBD1 (5 bases). Deletions cut 5 bases from V and 2 bases from J, with 9 bases between. The germline V gene encodes CDR1 SNHLY and CDR2 FYNNEI. CDR3 length equals 13 residues. The full variable domain, completed using reference TRBV2 and TRBJ1-1, is EPEVTQTPSHQVTQMGQEVILRCVPISNHLYFYWYRQILGQKVEFLVSFYNNEISEKSEIFDDQFSVERPDGSNFTLKIRSTKLEDSAMYFCASSRQPNTEAFFGQGTRLTVV.

The CDR3 spells CAISVAASGQETQYF. For the CDR3, the DNA is TGTGCCATCAGTGTGGCGGCTAGCGGGCAAGAGACCCAGTACTTC. The rearrangement joins TRBV10-3 to TRBJ2-5, with 8 bases lining up with TRBD2. The CDR3 is 15 amino acids. The trim removed 4 bases at V and 2 bases at J, leaving 6 bases unmatched. Looked up from germline, CDR1 is ENHRY and CDR2 is SYGVKD.

Here the CDR3 reads CASSLEGTQYF. CDR3 DNA sequence: TGCGCCAGCAGCTTGGAGGGGACCCAGTACTTC. The V and J genes are TRBV5-1 and TRBJ2-5; D uncertain. The V end lost 0 bases, the J end lost 7 bases, and 4 bases lay between the germline ends. The germline CDR1 and CDR2 sequences are SGHRS and YFSETQ. This CDR3 comprises 11 residues.

The V call is TRBV6-1, the J call TRBJ2-1, with D possibly being TRBD2 (5 bases). Germline V gene sequence: CDR1 MNHNS, CDR2 SASEGT. V was clipped by 5 bases and J by 5 bases, with 16 bases between them. This CDR3 is 15 amino acids long. The CDR3 region has the DNA TGTGCCAGCAGTTTCGTACTAGTCGGCGACAATGAGCAGTTCTTC. The encoded protein is CASSFVLVGDNEQFF.

Of note for this clone: At the DNA level, this CDR3 is encoded by other sequences in the same sample as well. V gene TRBV10-3 combines with J gene TRBJ2-6; D remains ambiguous. The V end lost 3 bases, the J end lost 0 bases, and 12 bases lay between the germline ends. The CDR3 is made up of 17 amino acids. The germline CDR1 and CDR2 sequences are ENHRY and SYGVKD. CDR3 bases: TGTGCCATCAGTGACCTTGTCCTAAGCTCTGGGGCCAACGTCCTGACTTTC. It encodes CAISDLVLSSGANVLTF.

V gene TRBV11-1 combines with J gene TRBJ2-1, with 7 bases aligning to TRBD2. From germline, CDR1 is SGHAT and CDR2 FQDESV (reference sequence). CDR3 length: 15 amino acids. V lost 2 bases, J lost 6 bases, and 7 bases stayed unmatched. The CDR3 DNA follows: TGTGCCAGCAGCTTATCGACTAGCTCATCCAATGAGCAGTTCTTC. It encodes CASSLSTSSSNEQFF.

The chain recombines TRBV28 with TRBJ1-3, with a tentative D call TRBD1 (5 bases). The germline V gene encodes CDR1 MDHEN and CDR2 SYDVKM. The length of the CDR3 is 17 residues. Trimming removed 7 bases at V and 3 bases at J, with 22 bases between. CDR3 loop: CASTDSLGGLGGNTIYF. CDR3 bases: TGTGCCAGCACCGATTCGTTGGGGGGATTGGGTGGAAACACCATATATTTT. Drawing the rest from reference TRBV28 and TRBJ1-3, the complete variable domain is DVKVTQSSRYLVKRTGEKVFLECVQDMDHENMFWYRQDPGLGLRLIYFSYDVKMKEKGDIPEGYSVSREKKERFSLILESASTNQTSMYLCASTDSLGGLGGNTIYFGEGSWLTVV.

This clone came up a few times. The CDR3 loop reads CASSLIGQLNQPQHF. The CDR3 coding sequence is TGTGCCAGCAGTCTTATCGGACAGCTCAATCAGCCCCAGCATTTT. The chain has TRBV28 and TRBJ1-5; D is possibly TRBD1 (6 bases). Germline V gene lookup returns CDR1 MDHEN and CDR2 SYDVKM. V was shortened by 5 bases and J by 3 bases, with 14 bases between the two germline ends. The CDR3 totals 15 residues.

J is TRBJ1-2 and V is TRBV6-5, with 7 bases fitting TRBD1. The CDR3 totals 14 residues. Germline lookup yields CDR1 MNHEY and CDR2 SVGAGI. J gave up 1 base and V 6 bases, and 5 bases lay outside the gene matches. As DNA, the CDR3 is TGTGCCAGCAGCCCCGGACAGGATAACTATGGCTACACCTTC. Residues: CASSPGQDNYGYTF.

The chain couples TRBV19 to TRBJ1-4; TRBD1 matches at 8 bases. Germline trimming cut 5 bases from V and 5 bases from J; bases unmatched to any gene: 7. This CDR3 region has 15 residues. CDR1 is LNHDA, CDR2 SQIVND, per germline (reference sequence). The chain's CDR3 is CASSPGDRMNEKLFF. CDR3 nucleotide sequence: TGTGCCAGTAGTCCCGGGGACAGGATGAATGAAAAACTGTTTTTT.

This clone was counted a few times. The chain has TRBV9 and TRBJ1-2, with D perhaps TRBD1 (5 bases). The V and J ends lost 4 bases and 3 bases respectively, with 13 bases between them. The CDR3 runs 14 residues. Germline-derived CDR1 and CDR2 are SGDLS and YYNGEE. CDR3 nucleotides: TGTGCCAGCAGCCTGGGGCCGGGAGACTATGGCTACACCTTC. It encodes CASSLGPGDYGYTF.

The chain combines TRBV25-1 with TRBJ2-7; D not certain. Germline loops: CDR1 MGHDK, CDR2 SYGVNS. This CDR3 spans 14 amino acids. The germline V and J ends were trimmed by 4 bases and 4 bases, with 14 bases remaining between them. Here the CDR3 DNA reads TGTGCCAGCAGTGTGGCTTGGGTAGGGTACGAGCAGTACTTC. Translation: CASSVAWVGYEQYF.

CDR3 loop: CACGRLGNNEQFF. The CDR3 nucleotides are TGTGCCTGTGGACGGTTGGGTAACAATGAGCAGTTCTTC. The rearrangement uses TRBV30 and TRBJ2-1, with D uncertain. The CDR3 runs 13 residues. V was trimmed by 6 bases and J by 5 bases, leaving 14 bases between them. Germline CDR1 is GTSNPN and CDR2 is SVGIG (reference sequence).

J is TRBJ2-3 and V is TRBV5-6; 9 bases fit TRBD2. Germline lookup yields CDR1 SGHDT and CDR2 YYEEEE. With 0 bases clipped from V and 4 bases from J, the junction kept 12 bases outside the gene matches. The CDR3 extends over 18 amino acids. CDR3 sequence: CASSLVRLGLALPDTQYF. CDR3 nucleotide sequence: TGTGCCAGCAGCTTGGTCCGGTTGGGACTAGCTCTCCCAGATACGCAGTATTTT.

This chain joins TRBV6-1 and TRBJ1-3, with 8 bases fitting TRBD1. V shed 7 bases and J 2 bases; nucleotides not matched to a gene: 4. The CDR3 has 14 residues. CDR1 MNHNS and CDR2 SASEGT come from the germline V gene. Written as DNA, the CDR3 is TGTGCCAGCACCCAGGGGGCGACTGGAAACACCATATATTTT. Amino acid sequence: CASTQGATGNTIYF.

The chain links TRBV2 to TRBJ2-2; TRBD1 is a possible D gene (6 bases). The CDR3 runs 13 residues. Germline lookup yields CDR1 SNHLY and CDR2 FYNNEI. Trimming left V 5 bases short and J 8 bases short, with 12 bases between. CDR3 sequence: CASSSQGFGELFF. CDR3 coding DNA: TGTGCCAGCAGTTCACAGGGCTTTGGGGAGCTGTTTTTT. The complete variable domain, with remaining parts taken from reference TRBV2 and TRBJ2-2, reads EPEVTQTPSHQVTQMGQEVILRCVPISNHLYFYWYRQILGQKVEFLVSFYNNEISEKSEIFDDQFSVERPDGSNFTLKIRSTKLEDSAMYFCASSSQGFGELFFGEGSRLTVL.

The gene calls are TRBV9 and TRBJ1-3, with TRBD1 as a possible D gene (5 bases). V lost 3 bases and J 0 bases, leaving 10 bases between the germline ends. The germline V gene encodes CDR1 SGDLS and CDR2 YYNGEE. The CDR3 spans 15 residues. In DNA form, the CDR3 reads TGTGCCAGCAGCGGACGAAGGGGCTCTGGAAACACCATATATTTT. This sequence encodes CASSGRRGSGNTIYF.

The chain uses TRBV29-1 and TRBJ2-3, with 10 bases fitting TRBD2. V dropped 6 bases and J dropped 0; count of bases not matched to a gene: 6. The germline V gene has CDR1 SQVTM and CDR2 ANQGSEA. The CDR3 runs 15 residues. DNA for the CDR3: TGCAGCGTCGTACTAGCGGGACGGAGCACAGATACGCAGTATTTT. Translated: CSVVLAGRSTDTQYF.

The J gene is TRBJ2-6, the V gene TRBV7-2, with TRBD2 identical over 7 bases. The CDR3 extends over 13 amino acids. Trimming at V came to 0 bases and at J to 13 bases, leaving 3 bases not matched to a gene. The germline V gene encodes CDR1 SGHTA and CDR2 FQGNSA. The CDR3 region has the DNA TGTGCCAGCAGCTTAGCCCGGGAGGCGGTCCTGACTTTC. It translates to CASSLAREAVLTF.

This chain joins TRBV7-2 and TRBJ1-6; a possible D gene is TRBD1 (5 bases). The V end was cut by 1 base, the J end by 6 bases, with 10 bases between. Germline V CDR1 and CDR2: SGHTA, FQGNSA. This CDR3 is built from 15 residues. CDR3 sequence: CASSLVAQGNSPLHF. CDR3 nucleotide sequence: TGTGCCAGCAGCTTAGTGGCCCAGGGTAATTCACCCCTCCACTTT.

The CDR3 DNA reads TGTGCCAGCCGAAGACTAGCGGGGCTGACTAGCACAGATACGCAGTATTTT. Translation: CASRRLAGLTSTDTQYF. J is TRBJ2-3 and V is TRBV7-2; 11 bases line up with TRBD2. Germline V lookup: CDR1 SGHTA, CDR2 FQGNSA. Germline trimming cut 8 bases from V and 0 bases from J; bases unmatched to any gene: 10. The CDR3 contains 17 residues.

The rearrangement uses TRBV6-1 and TRBJ1-3; D perhaps matches TRBD1 (5 bases). V gave up 0 bases and J gave up 9 bases, with 15 bases separating them. The CDR3 has 15 amino acids. Germline values: CDR1 MNHNS, CDR2 SASEGT. Written as DNA, the CDR3 is TGTGCCAGCAGTGAAGCGGCAGGGTTGGTGGGCACCATATATTTT. Translated: CASSEAAGLVGTIYF.

The chain has TRBV5-1 and TRBJ1-1; TRBD1 is a possible D gene (5 bases). CDR1 and CDR2 from the germline V gene are SGHRS and YFSETQ. The germline V and J ends were trimmed by 2 bases and 3 bases, with 8 bases remaining between them. There are 13 residues in the CDR3. The CDR3 sequence is CASSLSGDTEAFF. Written as DNA, the CDR3 is TGCGCCAGCAGCTTATCGGGGGACACTGAAGCTTTCTTT. Filled out from reference TRBV5-1 and TRBJ1-1, the complete variable domain reads KAGVTQTPRYLIKTRGQQVTLSCSPISGHRSVSWYQQTPGQGLQFLFEYFSETQRNKGNFPGRFSGRQFSNSRSEMNVSTLELGDSALYLCASSLSGDTEAFFGQGTRLTVV.

The chain couples TRBV7-9 to TRBJ2-1; D remains ambiguous. Trimming shortened V by 1 base and J by 4 bases, and 11 bases separated the two germline ends. The CDR3 extends over 15 amino acids. Germline V gene lookup returns CDR1 SEHNR and CDR2 FQNEAQ (reference sequence). The DNA of the CDR3 is TGTGCCAGCAGCTTAGGATCGAACCTTTACAATGAGCAGTTCTTC. This translates into CASSLGSNLYNEQFF.

This clone has only a few counts. This chain uses TRBV7-2 with TRBJ2-3; TRBD2 aligns across 7 bases. In germline, CDR1 is SGHTA, CDR2 FQGNSA. The CDR3 runs 14 residues. J gave up 5 bases and V 3 bases, and 5 bases lay outside the gene matches. CDR3: CASSLGGSKDTQYF. In DNA form, the CDR3 reads TGTGCCAGCAGCTTGGGCGGGAGTAAAGATACGCAGTATTTT.

The V gene is TRBV28, the J gene TRBJ2-7; 11 bases fit TRBD2. Per germline, CDR1 MDHEN and CDR2 SYDVKM. Trimming removed 5 bases from V and 5 bases from J; junction bases left unmatched: 8. The CDR3 totals 15 residues. The CDR3, as DNA: TGTGCCAGCAGTCCCCGGACTAGCGGGCTCGACGAGCAGTACTTC. This codes for CASSPRTSGLDEQYF.

The V call is TRBV29-1, the J call TRBJ2-1; D is ambiguous. Trimming pared 7 bases from V and 7 bases from J, leaving 20 bases between. This CDR3 region has 14 residues. Germline CDR1 is SQVTM and CDR2 is ANQGSEA. The DNA for the CDR3 is TGCAGCGCCCTCGGTGGCCTATGGGGAAATGAGCAGTTCTTC. Residues: CSALGGLWGNEQFF.

This clone has a single count. The J gene is TRBJ2-7, the V gene TRBV9, with TRBD2 as a possible D gene (5 bases). CDR1 and CDR2 from the germline V gene are SGDLS and YYNGEE. The V end lost 0 bases, the J end lost 3 bases, and 7 bases lay between the germline ends. CDR3 length: 13 amino acids. The CDR3 DNA reads TGTGCCAGCAGCGTAGGGGAGTTCTACGAGCAGTACTTC. It yields the protein CASSVGEFYEQYF.

The chain employs TRBV5-8 and TRBJ2-7, with D possibly matching TRBD2 (5 bases). This CDR3 is 12 amino acids long. Germline loops: CDR1 SGHTS, CDR2 YDEGEE. V lost 4 bases and J lost 4, with 9 bases in between. CDR3 sequence: CASSPKRYEQYF. The CDR3 coding sequence is TGTGCCAGCAGCCCTAAGCGGTACGAGCAGTACTTC.

This clone showed up just once. The CDR3 DNA follows: TGTGCCTGGAAGGGGACCGGGGCCAACGTCCTGACTTTC. It specifies CAWKGTGANVLTF. The rearrangement links TRBV30 to TRBJ2-6; possibly TRBD1 or TRBD2 for D (5 bases each). There are 13 residues in the CDR3. CDR1 and CDR2 from the germline V gene are GTSNPN and SVGIG (reference sequence). Trimming took 4 bases from V and 4 from J, leaving 8 bases between them.

This chain uses TRBV21-1 with TRBJ1-5. TRBV21-1 constitutes a pseudogene. This CDR3 is 12 amino acids long. The CDR3 sequence: CASSKLVEPQHF. The CDR3 DNA is TGTGCCAGCAGCAAACTCGTCGAGCCCCAGCATTTT.